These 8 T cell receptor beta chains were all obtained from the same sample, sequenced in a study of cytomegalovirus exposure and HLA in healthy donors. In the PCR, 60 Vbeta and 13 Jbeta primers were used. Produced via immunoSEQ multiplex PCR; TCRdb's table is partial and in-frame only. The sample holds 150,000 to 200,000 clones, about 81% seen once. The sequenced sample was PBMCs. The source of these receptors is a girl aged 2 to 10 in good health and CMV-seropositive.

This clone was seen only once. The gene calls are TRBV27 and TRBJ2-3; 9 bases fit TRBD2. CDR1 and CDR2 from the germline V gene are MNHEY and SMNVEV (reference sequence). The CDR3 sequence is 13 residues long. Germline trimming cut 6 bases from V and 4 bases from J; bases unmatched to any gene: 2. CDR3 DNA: TGTGCCAGCAGACAGCGGGAGGCAGATACGCAGTATTTT. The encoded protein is CASRQREADTQYF.

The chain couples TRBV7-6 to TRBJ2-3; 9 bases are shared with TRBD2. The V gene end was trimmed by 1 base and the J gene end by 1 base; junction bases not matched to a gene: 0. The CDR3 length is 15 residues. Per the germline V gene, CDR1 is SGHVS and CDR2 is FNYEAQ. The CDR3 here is CASSLGLAGTDTQYF. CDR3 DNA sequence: TGTGCCAGCAGCTTAGGACTAGCGGGCACAGATACGCAGTATTTT.

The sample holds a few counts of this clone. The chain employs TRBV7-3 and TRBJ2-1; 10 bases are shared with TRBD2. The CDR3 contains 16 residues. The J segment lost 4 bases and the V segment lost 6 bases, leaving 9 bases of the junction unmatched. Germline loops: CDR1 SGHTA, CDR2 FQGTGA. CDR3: CASSFSGTSAYNEQFF. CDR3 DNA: TGTGCCAGCAGTTTTTCAGGGACTAGCGCTTACAATGAGCAGTTCTTC.

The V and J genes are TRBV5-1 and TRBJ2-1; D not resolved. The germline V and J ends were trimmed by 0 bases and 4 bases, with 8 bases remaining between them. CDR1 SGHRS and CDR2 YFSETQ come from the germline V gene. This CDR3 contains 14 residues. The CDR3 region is CASSLAPDYNEQFF. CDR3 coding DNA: TGCGCCAGCAGCTTGGCCCCAGATTACAATGAGCAGTTCTTC.

The CDR3 nucleotides are TGTGCCAGCAGCGTAGATCAGGGTTGGGGCTACGAGCAGTACTTC. As protein: CASSVDQGWGYEQYF. V gene TRBV9 combines with J gene TRBJ2-7, with D possibly matching TRBD1 (5 bases). This CDR3 is built from 15 residues. Trimming shortened V by 0 bases and J by 3 bases, and 13 bases separated the two germline ends. Germline V gene lookup returns CDR1 SGDLS and CDR2 YYNGEE.

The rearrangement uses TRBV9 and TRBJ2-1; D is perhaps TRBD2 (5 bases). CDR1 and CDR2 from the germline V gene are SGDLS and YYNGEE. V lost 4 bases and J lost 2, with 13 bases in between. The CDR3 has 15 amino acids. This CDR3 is CASSPGGPTYNEQFF. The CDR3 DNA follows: TGTGCCAGCAGCCCAGGCGGGCCCACCTACAATGAGCAGTTCTTC.

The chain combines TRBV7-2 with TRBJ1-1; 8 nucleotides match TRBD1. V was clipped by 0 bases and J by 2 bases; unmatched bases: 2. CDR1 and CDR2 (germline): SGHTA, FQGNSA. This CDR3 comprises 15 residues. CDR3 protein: CASSLASGGNTEAFF. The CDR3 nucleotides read TGTGCCAGCAGCTTAGCTTCAGGGGGCAACACTGAAGCTTTCTTT.

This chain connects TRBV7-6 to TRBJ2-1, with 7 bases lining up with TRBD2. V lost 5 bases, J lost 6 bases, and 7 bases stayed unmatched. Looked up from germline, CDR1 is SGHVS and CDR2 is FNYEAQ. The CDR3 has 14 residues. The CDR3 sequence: CASSPLGGSNEQFF. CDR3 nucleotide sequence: TGTGCCAGCAGCCCCCTGGGAGGGAGCAATGAGCAGTTCTTC.